This T cell receptor (beta chain) was captured by sequencing in a study of blood T cell repertoires in COVID-19. The overall study: Sites across the United States, Italy and Spain contributed samples from acute and convalescent COVID-19. From T cells, B-cell-depleted T cells, or PBMCs came the material, which was cDNA or gDNA.

Authors' data handling: Amplified reference gene primers provided the basis for estimating nucleated cell counts. Method: immunoSEQ multiplex PCR; TCRdb's copy keeps in-frame clones and lacks some. The V and J calls and clone size come from that table; D and trimming were worked out from the DNA. The data contain a few hundred thousand clones, approximately 88% of them seen just once; the ten biggest clones take up approximately 1%. Resolution of symptoms, clearance, or two negative PCRs was present in recovered Cohort 3 donors. Sequenced input: PBMCs or T cells enriched from blood (not recorded which). The receptor's source is a woman aged 30 to 39 who had recovered from COVID-19.

CDR3 sequence (DNA): TGTGCCAGCATTCTAAGTGGACAGGGGGCTGATTGGAACACTGAAGCTTTCTTT. Translation gives CASILSGQGADWNTEAFF. The rearrangement joins TRBV5-4 to TRBJ1-1, with 11 positions matching TRBD1. V trimming: 6 bases; J trimming: 1 base; junction bases outside the gene matches: 14. CDR3 length: 18 residues. Germline lookup yields CDR1 SGHNT and CDR2 YYREEE (reference sequence).